These 2 T cell receptor beta chains originate from one sample sequenced in a study of beta chain features in type 1 diabetes. Expressed TCRB transcripts got sequenced, as all isolated RNA was reverse transcribed. The method was immunoSEQ multiplex PCR; TCRdb's version includes in-frame clones alone and lacks a portion of them. The sample includes 680,000 or so clones, roughly 16% of them seen just once. Sequencing was done on a sample of naive CD4+ T cells from blood. The receptors shown here come from a man aged 18 to 35 in good health.

This clone has a handful of counts. The chain has TRBV30 and TRBJ1-1; D is uncertain. This CDR3 has 15 amino acids. Trimming took 3 bases from V and 1 from J, leaving 15 bases between them. The V gene's germline CDR1 is GTSNPN and CDR2 SVGIG (reference sequence). Here the CDR3 DNA reads TGTGCCTGGAGGCGACCGGCCCTTGGGAACACTGAAGCTTTCTTT. This sequence encodes CAWRRPALGNTEAFF.

The rearrangement joins TRBV6-5 to TRBJ1-1; D unresolved. The CDR3 has 14 amino acids. V gave up 6 bases and J gave up 6 bases, with 17 bases separating them. Germline V gives CDR1 MNHEY, CDR2 SVGAGI. CDR3 region: CASRFYIDAAEAFF. CDR3 coding DNA: TGTGCCAGCAGATTTTACATCGATGCGGCTGAAGCTTTCTTT.